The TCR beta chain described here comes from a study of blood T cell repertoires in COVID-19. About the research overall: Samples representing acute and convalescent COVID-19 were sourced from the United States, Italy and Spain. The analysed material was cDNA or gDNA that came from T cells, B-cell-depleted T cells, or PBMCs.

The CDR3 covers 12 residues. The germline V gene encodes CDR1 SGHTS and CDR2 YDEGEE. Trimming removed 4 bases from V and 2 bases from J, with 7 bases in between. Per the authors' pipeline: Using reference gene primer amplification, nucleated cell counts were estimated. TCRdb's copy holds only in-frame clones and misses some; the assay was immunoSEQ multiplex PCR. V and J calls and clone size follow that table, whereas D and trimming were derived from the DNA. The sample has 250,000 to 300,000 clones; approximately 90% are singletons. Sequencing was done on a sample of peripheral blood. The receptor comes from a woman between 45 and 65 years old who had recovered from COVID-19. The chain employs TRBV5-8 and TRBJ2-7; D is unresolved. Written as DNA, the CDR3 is TGTGCCAGCAGCCGAGTCCCCTACGAGCAGTACTTC. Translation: CASSRVPYEQYF.